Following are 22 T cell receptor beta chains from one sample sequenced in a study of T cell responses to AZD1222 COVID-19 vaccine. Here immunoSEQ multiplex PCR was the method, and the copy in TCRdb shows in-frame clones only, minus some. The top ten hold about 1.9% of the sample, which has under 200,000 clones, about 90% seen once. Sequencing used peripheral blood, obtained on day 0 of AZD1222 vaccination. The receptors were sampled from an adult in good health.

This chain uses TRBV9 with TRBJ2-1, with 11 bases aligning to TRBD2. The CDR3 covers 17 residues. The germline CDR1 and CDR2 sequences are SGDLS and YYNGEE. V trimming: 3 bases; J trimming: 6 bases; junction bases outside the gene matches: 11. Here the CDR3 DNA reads TGTGCCAGCAGCGCCTATAGCGGGGGGGCGCTACGCAATGAGCAGTTCTTC. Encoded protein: CASSAYSGGALRNEQFF.

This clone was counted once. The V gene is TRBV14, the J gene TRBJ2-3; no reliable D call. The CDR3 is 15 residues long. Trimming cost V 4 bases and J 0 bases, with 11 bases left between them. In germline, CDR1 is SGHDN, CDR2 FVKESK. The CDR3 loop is CASSLQQTSTDTQYF. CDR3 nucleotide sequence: TGTGCCAGCAGCCTACAGCAAACTAGCACAGATACGCAGTATTTT.

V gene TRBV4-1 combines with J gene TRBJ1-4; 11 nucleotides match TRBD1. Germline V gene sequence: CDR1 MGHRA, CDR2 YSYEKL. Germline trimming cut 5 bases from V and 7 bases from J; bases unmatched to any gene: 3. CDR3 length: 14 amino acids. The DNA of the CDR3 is TGCGCCAGCAGCTACGGGACAGGGGGTGAAAAACTGTTTTTT. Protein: CASSYGTGGEKLFF.

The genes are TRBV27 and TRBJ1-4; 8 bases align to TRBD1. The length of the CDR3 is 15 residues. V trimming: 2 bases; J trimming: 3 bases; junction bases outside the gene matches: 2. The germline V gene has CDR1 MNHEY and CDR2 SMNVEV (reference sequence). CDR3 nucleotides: TGTGCCAGCAGTTTACGGGGACAGGCTAATGAAAAACTGTTTTTT. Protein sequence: CASSLRGQANEKLFF.

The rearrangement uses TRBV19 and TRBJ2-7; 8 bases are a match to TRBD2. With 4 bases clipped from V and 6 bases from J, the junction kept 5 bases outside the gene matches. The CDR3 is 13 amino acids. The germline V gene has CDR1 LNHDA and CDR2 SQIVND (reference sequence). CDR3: CASSTSTSAEQYF. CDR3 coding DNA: TGTGCCAGTAGTACATCGACTAGCGCCGAGCAGTACTTC.

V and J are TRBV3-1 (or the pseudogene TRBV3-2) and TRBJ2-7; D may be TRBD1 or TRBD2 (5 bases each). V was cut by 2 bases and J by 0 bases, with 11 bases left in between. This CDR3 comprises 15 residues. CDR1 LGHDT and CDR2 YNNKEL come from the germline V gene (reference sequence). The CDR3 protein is CASSQPWGNSYEQYF. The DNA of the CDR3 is TGTGCCAGCAGCCAACCATGGGGGAACTCCTACGAGCAGTACTTC.

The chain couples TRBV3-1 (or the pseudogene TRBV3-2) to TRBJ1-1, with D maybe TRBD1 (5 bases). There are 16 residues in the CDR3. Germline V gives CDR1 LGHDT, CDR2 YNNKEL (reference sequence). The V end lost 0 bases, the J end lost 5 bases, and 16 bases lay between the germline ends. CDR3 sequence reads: CASSQDPDGGVTEAFF. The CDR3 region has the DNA TGTGCCAGCAGCCAAGACCCGGACGGAGGGGTGACTGAAGCTTTCTTT.

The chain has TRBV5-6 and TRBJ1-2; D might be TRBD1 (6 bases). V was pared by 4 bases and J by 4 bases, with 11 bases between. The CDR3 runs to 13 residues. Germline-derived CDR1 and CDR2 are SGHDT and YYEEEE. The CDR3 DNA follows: TGTGCCAGCAGCCCTATAGGGGGCTATGGCTACACCTTC. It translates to CASSPIGGYGYTF. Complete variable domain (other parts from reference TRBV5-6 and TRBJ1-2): DAGVTQSPTHLIKTRGQQVTLRCSPKSGHDTVSWYQQALGQGPQFIFQYYEEEERQRGNFPDRFSGHQFPNYSSELNVNALLLGDSALYLCASSPIGGYGYTFGSGTRLTVV.

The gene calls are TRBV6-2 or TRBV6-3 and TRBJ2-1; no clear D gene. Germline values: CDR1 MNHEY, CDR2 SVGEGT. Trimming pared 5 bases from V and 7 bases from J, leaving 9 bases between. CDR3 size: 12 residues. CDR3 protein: CASSPSLNEQFF. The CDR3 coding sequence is TGTGCCAGCAGTCCCTCCCTTAATGAGCAGTTCTTC.

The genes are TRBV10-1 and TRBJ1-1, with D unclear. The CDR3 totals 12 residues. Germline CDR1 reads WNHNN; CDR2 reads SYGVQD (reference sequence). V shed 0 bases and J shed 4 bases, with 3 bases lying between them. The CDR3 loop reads CASSESGTEAFF. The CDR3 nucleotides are TGCGCCAGCAGTGAGTCGGGCACTGAAGCTTTCTTT.

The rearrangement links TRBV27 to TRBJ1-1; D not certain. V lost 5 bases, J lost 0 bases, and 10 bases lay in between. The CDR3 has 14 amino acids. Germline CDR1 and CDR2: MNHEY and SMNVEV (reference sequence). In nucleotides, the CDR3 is TGTGCCAGCAGTGCGACATCCATGAACACTGAAGCTTTCTTT. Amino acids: CASSATSMNTEAFF.

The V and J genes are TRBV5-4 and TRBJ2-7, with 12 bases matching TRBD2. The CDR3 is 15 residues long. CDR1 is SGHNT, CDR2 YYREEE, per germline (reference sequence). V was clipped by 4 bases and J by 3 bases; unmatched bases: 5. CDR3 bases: TGTGCCAGCAGCCAAGAACTAGCGGGGGGCTACGAGCAGTACTTC. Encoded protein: CASSQELAGGYEQYF.

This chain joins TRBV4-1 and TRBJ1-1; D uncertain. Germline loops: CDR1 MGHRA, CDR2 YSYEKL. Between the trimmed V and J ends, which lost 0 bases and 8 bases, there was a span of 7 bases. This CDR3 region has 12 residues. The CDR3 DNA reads TGCGCCAGCAGCCAAGACCTTTCAGAAGCTTTCTTT. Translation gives CASSQDLSEAFF.

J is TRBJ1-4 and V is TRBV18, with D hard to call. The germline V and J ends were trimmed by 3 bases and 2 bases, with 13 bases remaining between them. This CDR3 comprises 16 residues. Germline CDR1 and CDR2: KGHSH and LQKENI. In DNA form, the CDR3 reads TGTGCCAGCTCACCGCGTCCGTTGTCGACTAATGAAAAACTGTTTTTT. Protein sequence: CASSPRPLSTNEKLFF.

CDR3 bases: TGTGCCAGCAGTCCACAGCAAGTTTATGGCTACACCTTC. Protein sequence: CASSPQQVYGYTF. The chain employs TRBV12-3 or TRBV12-4 and TRBJ1-2; no clear D. Between the trimmed V and J ends, which lost 5 bases and 5 bases, there was a span of 12 bases. CDR3 length: 13 residues.

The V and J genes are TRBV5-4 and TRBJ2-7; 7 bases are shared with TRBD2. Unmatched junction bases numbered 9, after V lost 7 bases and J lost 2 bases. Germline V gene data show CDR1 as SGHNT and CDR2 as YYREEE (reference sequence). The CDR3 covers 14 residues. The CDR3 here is CASGLWGGAYEQYF. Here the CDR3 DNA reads TGTGCCAGCGGACTCTGGGGGGGAGCCTACGAGCAGTACTTC.

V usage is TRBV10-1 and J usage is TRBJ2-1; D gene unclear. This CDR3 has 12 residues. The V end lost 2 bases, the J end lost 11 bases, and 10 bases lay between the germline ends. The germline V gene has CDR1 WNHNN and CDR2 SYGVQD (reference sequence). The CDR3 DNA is TGCGCCAGCAGTGAGACAAGCAGACAGCAGTTCTTC. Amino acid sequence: CASSETSRQQFF.

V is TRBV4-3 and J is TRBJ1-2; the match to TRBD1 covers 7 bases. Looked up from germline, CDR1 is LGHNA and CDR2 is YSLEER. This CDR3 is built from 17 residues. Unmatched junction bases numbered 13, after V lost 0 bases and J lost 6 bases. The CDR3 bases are TGCGCCAGCAGCCAAGAACTAAATAGACAGGGACGGGATGGCTACACCTTC. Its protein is CASSQELNRQGRDGYTF.

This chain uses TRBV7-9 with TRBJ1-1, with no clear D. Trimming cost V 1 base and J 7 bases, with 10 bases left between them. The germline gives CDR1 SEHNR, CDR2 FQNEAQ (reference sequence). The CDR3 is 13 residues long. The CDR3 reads CASSLDGGSEAFF. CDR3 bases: TGTGCCAGCAGCTTAGACGGAGGGAGTGAAGCTTTCTTT.

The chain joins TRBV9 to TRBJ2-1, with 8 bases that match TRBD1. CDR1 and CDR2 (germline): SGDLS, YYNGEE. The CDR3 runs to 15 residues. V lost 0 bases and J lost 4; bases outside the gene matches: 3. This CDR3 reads CASSVVDRAYNEQFF. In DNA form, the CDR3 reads TGTGCCAGCAGCGTAGTGGACAGGGCTTACAATGAGCAGTTCTTC.

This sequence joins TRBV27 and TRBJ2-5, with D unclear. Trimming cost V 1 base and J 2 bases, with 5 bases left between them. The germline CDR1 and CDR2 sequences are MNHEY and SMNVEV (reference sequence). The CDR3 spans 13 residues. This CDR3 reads CASSLYGQETQYF. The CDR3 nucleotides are TGTGCCAGCAGTTTATACGGGCAAGAGACCCAGTACTTC.

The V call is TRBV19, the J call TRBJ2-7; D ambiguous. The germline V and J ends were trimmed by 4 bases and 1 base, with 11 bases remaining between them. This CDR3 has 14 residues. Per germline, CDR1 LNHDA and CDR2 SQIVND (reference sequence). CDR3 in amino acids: CASSRETDSYEQYF. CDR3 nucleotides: TGTGCCAGTAGTAGAGAGACGGATTCCTACGAGCAGTACTTC.